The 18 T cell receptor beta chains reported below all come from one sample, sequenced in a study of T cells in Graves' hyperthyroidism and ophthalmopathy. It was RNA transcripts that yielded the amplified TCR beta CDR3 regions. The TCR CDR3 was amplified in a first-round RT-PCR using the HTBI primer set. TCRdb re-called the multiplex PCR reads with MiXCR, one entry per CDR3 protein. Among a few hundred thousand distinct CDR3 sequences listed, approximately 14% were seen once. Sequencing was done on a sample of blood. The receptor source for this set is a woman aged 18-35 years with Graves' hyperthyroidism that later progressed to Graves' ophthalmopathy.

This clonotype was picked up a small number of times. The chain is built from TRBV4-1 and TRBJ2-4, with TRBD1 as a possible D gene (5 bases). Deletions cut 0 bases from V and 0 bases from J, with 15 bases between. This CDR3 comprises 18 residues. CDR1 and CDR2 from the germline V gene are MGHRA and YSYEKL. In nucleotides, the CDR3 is TGCGCCAGCAGCCAAGATAGGCAGGGTACCTCAGCCAAAAACATTCAGTACTTC. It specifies CASSQDRQGTSAKNIQYF.

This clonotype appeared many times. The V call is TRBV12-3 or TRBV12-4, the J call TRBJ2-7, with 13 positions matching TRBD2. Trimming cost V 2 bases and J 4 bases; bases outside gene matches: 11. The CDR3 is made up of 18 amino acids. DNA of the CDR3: TGTGCCAGCAGTTTAACATTTCGTGGACTAGCGGGAGTGTACGAGCAGTACTTC. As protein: CASSLTFRGLAGVYEQYF.

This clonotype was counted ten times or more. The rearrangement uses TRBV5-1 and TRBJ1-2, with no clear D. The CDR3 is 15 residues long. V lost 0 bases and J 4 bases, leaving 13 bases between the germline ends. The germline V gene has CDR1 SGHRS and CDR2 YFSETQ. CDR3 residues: CASSLGSGLGYGYTF. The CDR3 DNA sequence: TGCGCCAGCAGCTTGGGGTCGGGCCTGGGCTATGGCTACACCTTC.

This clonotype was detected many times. In DNA, the CDR3 is TGTGCCAGCAGCCAAGAGGGCGGGAGGCAAGAGACCCAGTACTTC. As protein: CASSQEGGRQETQYF. V is TRBV4-2 and J is TRBJ2-5; 8 bases line up with TRBD2. The germline gives CDR1 LGHNA, CDR2 YNFKEQ. The CDR3 has 15 amino acids. The J segment lost 2 bases and the V segment lost 0 bases, leaving 2 bases of the junction unmatched.

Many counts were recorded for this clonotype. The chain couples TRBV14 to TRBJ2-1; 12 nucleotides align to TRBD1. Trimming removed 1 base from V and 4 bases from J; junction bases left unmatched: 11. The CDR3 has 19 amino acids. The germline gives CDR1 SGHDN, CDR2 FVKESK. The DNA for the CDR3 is TGTGCCAGCAGCCAAGGCCCGGGACAGGGGGCGAAGTGGTACAATGAGCAGTTCTTC. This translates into CASSQGPGQGAKWYNEQFF. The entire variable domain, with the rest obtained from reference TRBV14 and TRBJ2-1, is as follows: EAGVTQFPSHSVIEKGQTVTLRCDPISGHDNLYWYRRVMGKEIKFLLHFVKESKQDESGMPNNRFLAERTGGTYSTLKVQPAELEDSGVYFCASSQGPGQGAKWYNEQFFGPGTRLTVL.

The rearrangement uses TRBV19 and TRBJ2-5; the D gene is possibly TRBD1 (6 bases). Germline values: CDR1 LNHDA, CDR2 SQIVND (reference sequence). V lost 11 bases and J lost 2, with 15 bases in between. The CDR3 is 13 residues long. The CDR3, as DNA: TGTGCCCCCCCAGGGGACATTCAAGAGACCCAGTACTTC. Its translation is CAPPGDIQETQYF.

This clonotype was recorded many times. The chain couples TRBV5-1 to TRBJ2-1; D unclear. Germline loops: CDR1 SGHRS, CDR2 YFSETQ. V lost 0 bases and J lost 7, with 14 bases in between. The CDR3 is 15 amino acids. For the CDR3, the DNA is TGCGCCAGCAGCTTGGGGCCTAGAGGTGGTAATGAGCAGTTCTTC. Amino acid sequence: CASSLGPRGGNEQFF. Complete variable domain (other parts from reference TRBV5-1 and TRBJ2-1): KAGVTQTPRYLIKTRGQQVTLSCSPISGHRSVSWYQQTPGQGLQFLFEYFSETQRNKGNFPGRFSGRQFSNSRSEMNVSTLELGDSALYLCASSLGPRGGNEQFFGPGTRLTVL.

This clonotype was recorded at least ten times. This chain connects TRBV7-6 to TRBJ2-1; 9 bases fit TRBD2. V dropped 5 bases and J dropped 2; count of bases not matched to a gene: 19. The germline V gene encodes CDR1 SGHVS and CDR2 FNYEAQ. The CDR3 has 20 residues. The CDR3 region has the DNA TGTGCCAGCAGCGTTGGGGGGACTAGCTCCGAGTTAATACCCTACAATGAGCAGTTCTTC. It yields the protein CASSVGGTSSELIPYNEQFF.

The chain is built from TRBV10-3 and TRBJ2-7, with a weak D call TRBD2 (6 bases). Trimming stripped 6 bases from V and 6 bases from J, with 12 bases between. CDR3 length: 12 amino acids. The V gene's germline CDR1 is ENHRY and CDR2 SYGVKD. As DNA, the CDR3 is TGTGCCATCAGGGACCTAGCGCCCGAGCAGTACTTC. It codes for CAIRDLAPEQYF.

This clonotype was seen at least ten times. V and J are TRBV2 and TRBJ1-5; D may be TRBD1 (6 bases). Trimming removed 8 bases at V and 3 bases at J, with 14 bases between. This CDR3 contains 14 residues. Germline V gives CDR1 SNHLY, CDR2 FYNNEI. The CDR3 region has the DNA TGTGCCAGCTCCCGGGGGCAAGTCAATCAGCCCCAGCATTTT. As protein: CASSRGQVNQPQHF.

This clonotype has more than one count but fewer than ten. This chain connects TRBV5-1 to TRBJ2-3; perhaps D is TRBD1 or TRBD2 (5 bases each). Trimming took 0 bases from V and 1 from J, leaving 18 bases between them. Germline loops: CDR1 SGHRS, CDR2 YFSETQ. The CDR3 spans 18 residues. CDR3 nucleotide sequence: TGCGCCAGCAGCTTGGTAGCACAGGTTGGGACCGGCACAGATACGCAGTATTTT. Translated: CASSLVAQVGTGTDTQYF.

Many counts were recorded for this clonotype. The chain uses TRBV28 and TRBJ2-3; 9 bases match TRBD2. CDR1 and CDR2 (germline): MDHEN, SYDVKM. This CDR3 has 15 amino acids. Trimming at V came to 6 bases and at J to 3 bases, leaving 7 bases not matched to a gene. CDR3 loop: CASRPIAGVTDTQYF. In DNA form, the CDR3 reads TGTGCCAGCAGGCCCATAGCGGGAGTAACAGATACGCAGTATTTT.

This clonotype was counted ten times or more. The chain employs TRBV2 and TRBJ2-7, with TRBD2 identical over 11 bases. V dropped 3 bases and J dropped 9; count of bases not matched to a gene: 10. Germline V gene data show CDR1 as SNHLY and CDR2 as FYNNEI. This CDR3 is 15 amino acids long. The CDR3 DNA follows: TGTGCCAGCAGTGATGTAACTAGCGGGAGTGGGGTGCAGTACTTC. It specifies CASSDVTSGSGVQYF.

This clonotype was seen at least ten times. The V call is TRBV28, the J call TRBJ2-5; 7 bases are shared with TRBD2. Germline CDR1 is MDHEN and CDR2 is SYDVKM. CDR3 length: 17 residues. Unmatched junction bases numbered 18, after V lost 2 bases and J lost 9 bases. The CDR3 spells CASSLRELGRDHGAQYF. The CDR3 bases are TGTGCCAGCAGTTTAAGGGAACTAGGGAGGGACCACGGGGCCCAGTACTTC.

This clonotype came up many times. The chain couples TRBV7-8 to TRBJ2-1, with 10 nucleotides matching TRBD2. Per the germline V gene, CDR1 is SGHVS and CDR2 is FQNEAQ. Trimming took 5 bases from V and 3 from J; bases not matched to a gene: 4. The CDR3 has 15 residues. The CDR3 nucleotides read TGTGCCAGCAGCATGACTAGCGGGCTCTACAATGAGCAGTTCTTC. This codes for CASSMTSGLYNEQFF.

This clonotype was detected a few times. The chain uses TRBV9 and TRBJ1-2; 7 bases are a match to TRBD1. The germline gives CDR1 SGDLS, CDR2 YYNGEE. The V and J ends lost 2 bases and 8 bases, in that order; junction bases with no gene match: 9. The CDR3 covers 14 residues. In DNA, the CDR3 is TGTGCCAGCAGCGTCAACACAGGGGAGGAGGGCTACACCTTC. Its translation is CASSVNTGEEGYTF.

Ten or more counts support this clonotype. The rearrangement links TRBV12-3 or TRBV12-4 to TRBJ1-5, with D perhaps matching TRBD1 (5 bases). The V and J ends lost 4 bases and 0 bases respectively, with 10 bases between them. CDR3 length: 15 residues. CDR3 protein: CASSSTGVSNQPQHF. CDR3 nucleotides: TGTGCCAGCAGTTCCACGGGGGTTAGCAATCAGCCCCAGCATTTT.

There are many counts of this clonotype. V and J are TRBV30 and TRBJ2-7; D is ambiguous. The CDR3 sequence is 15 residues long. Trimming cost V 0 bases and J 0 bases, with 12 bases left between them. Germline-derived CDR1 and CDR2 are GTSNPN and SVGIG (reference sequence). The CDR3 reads CAWSVGISISYEQYF. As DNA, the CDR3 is TGTGCCTGGAGTGTGGGCATAAGTATCTCCTACGAGCAGTACTTC.